This T cell receptor (beta chain) was identified in a study of T cells expressing NK-cell markers. Study at large: Sorted CD3+CD56+NKG2C+, CD3+CD56+NKG2C- and CD3+CD56-NKG2C+ T-cell subsets were beta-chain profiled. Sequenced donors, eight in total, included seven who were HCMV-seropositive and one who was seronegative.

The cDNA for TCR beta came from 5'RACE template switching with UMIs. TCRdb reprocessed the 5' RACE reads and keeps a single row for each CDR3 protein, giving no DNA. This sample contains roughly 180,000 distinct CDR3 sequences. The CDR3 consists of 20 residues. Per germline, CDR1 MNHEY and CDR2 SVGEGT. General study findings and limits: Among several donors, these clonotypes also ranked first in the CD3+CD56-NKG2C+ fraction.

Notes on this clonotype: Its specificity is not known.

Material: blood T cells: a sorted CD56 or NKG2C T cell subset, CD4+ or CD8+ T cells, or bulk PBMC T cells (not recorded which). The V gene is TRBV6-2 or TRBV6-3, the J gene TRBJ1-6; absent DNA, TCRdb's TRBD1 call cannot be checked. The clonotype originates from a man between 18 and 69 years old in good health. CDR3 amino acids: CASSTIRDRGLSSYNSPLHF.